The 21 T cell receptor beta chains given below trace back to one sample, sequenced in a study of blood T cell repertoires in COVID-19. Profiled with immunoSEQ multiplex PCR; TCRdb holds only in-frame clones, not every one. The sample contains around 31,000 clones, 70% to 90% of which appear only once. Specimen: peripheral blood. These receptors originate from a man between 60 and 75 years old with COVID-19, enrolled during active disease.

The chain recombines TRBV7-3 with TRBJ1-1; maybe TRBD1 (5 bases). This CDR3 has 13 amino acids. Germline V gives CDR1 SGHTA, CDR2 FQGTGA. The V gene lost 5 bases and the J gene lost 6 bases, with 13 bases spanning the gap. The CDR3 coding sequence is TGTGCCAGCAGCCTGGCGGGGGGTTCTGAAGCTTTCTTT. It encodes CASSLAGGSEAFF. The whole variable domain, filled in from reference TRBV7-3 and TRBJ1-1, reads GAGVSQTPSNKVTEKGKYVELRCDPISGHTALYWYRQSLGQGPEFLIYFQGTGAADDSGLPNDRFFAVRPEGSVSTLKIQRTERGDSAVYLCASSLAGGSEAFFGQGTRLTVV.

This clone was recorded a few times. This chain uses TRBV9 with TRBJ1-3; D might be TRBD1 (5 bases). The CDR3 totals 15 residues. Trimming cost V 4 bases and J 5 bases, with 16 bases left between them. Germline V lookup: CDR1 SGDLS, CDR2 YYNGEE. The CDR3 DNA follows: TGTGCCAGCAGCCCCGACCAGGGCGGGAGAAACACCATATATTTT. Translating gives CASSPDQGGRNTIYF. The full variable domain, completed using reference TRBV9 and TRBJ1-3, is DSGVTQTPKHLITATGQRVTLRCSPRSGDLSVYWYQQSLDQGLQFLIQYYNGEERAKGNILERFSAQQFPDLHSELNLSSLELGDSALYFCASSPDQGGRNTIYFGEGSWLTVV.

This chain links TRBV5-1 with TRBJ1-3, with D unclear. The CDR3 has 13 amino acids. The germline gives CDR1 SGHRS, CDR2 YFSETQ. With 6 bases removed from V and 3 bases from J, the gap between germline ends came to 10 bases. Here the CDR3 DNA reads TGCGCCAGCATGCCCGCGTATGGAAACACCATATATTTT. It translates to CASMPAYGNTIYF.

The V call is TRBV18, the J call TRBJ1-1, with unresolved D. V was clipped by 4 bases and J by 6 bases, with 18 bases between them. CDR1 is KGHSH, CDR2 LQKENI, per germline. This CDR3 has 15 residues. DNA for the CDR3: TGTGCCAGCTCACGAGCAGCCGGGGAGATTGCTGAAGCTTTCTTT. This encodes CASSRAAGEIAEAFF.

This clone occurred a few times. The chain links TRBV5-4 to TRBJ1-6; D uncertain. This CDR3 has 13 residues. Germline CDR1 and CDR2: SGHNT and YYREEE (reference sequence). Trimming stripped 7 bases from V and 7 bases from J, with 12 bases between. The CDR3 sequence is CASQVYVNSPLHF. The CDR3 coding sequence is TGTGCCAGCCAGGTGTATGTAAATTCACCCCTCCACTTT.

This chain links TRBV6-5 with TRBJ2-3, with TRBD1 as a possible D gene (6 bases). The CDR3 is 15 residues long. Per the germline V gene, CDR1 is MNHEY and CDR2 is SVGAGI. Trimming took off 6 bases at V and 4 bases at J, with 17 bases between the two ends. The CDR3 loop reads CASRGPSGVSDTQYF. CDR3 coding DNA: TGTGCCAGCAGGGGGCCCTCAGGGGTGTCAGATACGCAGTATTTT.

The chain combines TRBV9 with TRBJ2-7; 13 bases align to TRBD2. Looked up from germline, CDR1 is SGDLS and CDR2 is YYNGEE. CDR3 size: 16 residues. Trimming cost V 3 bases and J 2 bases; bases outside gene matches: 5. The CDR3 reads CASSDGTSGTPYEQYF. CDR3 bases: TGTGCCAGCAGCGACGGGACTAGCGGGACTCCCTACGAGCAGTACTTC.

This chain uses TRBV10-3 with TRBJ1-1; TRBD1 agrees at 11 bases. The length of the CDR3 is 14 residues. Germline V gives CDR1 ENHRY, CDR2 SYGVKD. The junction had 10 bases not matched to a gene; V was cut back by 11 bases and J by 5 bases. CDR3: CAAGQGAGRTEAFF. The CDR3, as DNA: TGTGCCGCTGGACAGGGGGCGGGAAGGACTGAAGCTTTCTTT.

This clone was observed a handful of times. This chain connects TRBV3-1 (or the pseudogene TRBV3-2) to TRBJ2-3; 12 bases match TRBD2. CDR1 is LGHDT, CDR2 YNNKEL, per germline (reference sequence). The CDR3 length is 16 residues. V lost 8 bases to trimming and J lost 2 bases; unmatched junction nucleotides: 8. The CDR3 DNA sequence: TGTGCCAGCCGACCGGGACTAGCGGGCCTCACAGATACGCAGTATTTT. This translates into CASRPGLAGLTDTQYF.

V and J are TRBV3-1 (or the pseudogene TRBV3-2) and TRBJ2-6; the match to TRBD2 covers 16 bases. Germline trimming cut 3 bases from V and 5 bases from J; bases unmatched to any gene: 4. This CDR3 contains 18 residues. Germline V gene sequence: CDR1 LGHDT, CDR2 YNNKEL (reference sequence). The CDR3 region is CASSQAGLAGGRANVLTF. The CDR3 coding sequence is TGTGCCAGCAGCCAGGCGGGACTAGCGGGAGGGAGGGCCAACGTCCTGACTTTC.

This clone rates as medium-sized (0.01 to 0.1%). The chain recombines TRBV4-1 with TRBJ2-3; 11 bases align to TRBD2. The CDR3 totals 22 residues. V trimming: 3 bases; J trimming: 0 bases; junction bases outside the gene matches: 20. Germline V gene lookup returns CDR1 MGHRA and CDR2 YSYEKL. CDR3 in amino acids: CASSHLISSGRAFESSTDTQYF. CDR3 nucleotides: TGCGCCAGCAGCCATCTAATCAGTAGCGGGAGGGCCTTTGAATCTAGCACAGATACGCAGTATTTT.

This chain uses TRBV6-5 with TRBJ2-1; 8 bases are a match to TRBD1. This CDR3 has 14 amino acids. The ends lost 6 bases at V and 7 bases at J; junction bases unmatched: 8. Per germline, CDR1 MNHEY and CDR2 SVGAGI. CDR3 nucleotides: TGTGCCAGCAGGACGGGACAGGACAAGAATGAGCAGTTCTTC. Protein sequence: CASRTGQDKNEQFF.

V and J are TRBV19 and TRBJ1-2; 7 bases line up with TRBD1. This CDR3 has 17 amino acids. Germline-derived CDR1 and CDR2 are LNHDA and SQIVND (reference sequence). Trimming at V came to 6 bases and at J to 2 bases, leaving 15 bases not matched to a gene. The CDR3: CASRTFNPGQPNYGYTF. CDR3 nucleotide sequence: TGTGCCAGTAGGACATTTAATCCGGGACAGCCCAACTATGGCTACACCTTC.

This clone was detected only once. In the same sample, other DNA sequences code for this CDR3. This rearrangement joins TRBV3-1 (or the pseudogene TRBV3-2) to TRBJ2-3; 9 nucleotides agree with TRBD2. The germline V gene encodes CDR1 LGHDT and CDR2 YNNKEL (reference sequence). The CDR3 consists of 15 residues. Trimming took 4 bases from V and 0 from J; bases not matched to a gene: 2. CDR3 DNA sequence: TGTGCCAGCAGCCCCACTAGCGGGAGCACAGATACGCAGTATTTT. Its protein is CASSPTSGSTDTQYF.

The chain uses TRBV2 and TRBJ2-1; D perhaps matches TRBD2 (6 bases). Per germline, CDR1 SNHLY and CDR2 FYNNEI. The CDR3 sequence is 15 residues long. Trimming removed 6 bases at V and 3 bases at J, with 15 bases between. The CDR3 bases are TGTGCCAGCAGGTCTCTAGCGTACGACTACAATGAGCAGTTCTTC. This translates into CASRSLAYDYNEQFF.

This CDR3 is CASSPGVDTQYF. For the CDR3, the DNA is TGTGCCAGCAGCCCCGGAGTAGATACGCAGTATTTT. The chain has TRBV7-6 and TRBJ2-3; the D is unclear. Germline V gene lookup returns CDR1 SGHVS and CDR2 FNYEAQ. V lost 5 bases, J lost 5 bases, and 8 bases lay in between. The CDR3 is made up of 12 amino acids.

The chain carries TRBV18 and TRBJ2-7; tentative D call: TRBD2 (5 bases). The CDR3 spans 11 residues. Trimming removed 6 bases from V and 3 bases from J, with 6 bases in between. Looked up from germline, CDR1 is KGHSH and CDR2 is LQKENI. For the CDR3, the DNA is TGTGCCAGCTCCCGGGACTACGAGCAGTACTTC. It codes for CASSRDYEQYF.

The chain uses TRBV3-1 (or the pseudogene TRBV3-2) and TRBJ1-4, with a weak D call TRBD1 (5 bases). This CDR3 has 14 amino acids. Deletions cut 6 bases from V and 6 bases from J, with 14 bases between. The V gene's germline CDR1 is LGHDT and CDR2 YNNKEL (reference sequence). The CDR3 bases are TGTGCCAGCAGAGACTGGGGCGAGGATGAAAAACTGTTTTTT. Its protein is CASRDWGEDEKLFF.

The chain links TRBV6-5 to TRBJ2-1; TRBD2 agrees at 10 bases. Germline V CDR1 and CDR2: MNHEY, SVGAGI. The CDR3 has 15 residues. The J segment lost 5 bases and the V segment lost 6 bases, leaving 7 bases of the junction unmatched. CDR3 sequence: CASSAAGGRHNEQFF. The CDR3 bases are TGTGCCAGCAGCGCAGCGGGAGGGCGCCACAATGAGCAGTTCTTC.

DNA of the CDR3: TGTGCCAGCAGCTCCCGGGGGGGCATAATGAACACTGAAGCTTTCTTT. Its protein is CASSSRGGIMNTEAFF. The chain joins TRBV7-9 to TRBJ1-1; D perhaps matches TRBD1 (6 bases). The CDR3 runs to 16 residues. The V end lost 4 bases, the J end lost 0 bases, and 15 bases lay between the germline ends. Germline V lookup: CDR1 SEHNR, CDR2 FQNEAQ (reference sequence).

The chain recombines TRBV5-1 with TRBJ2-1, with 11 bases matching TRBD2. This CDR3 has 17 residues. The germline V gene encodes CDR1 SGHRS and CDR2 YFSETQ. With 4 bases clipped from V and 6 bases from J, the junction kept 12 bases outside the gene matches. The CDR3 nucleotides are TGCGCCAGCAGCGCCACGCCACTAGCGGGAGAGGGCAATGAGCAGTTCTTC. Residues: CASSATPLAGEGNEQFF. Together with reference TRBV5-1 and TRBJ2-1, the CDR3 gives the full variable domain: KAGVTQTPRYLIKTRGQQVTLSCSPISGHRSVSWYQQTPGQGLQFLFEYFSETQRNKGNFPGRFSGRQFSNSRSEMNVSTLELGDSALYLCASSATPLAGEGNEQFFGPGTRLTVL.